This T cell receptor beta chain was obtained from a study of cytomegalovirus exposure and HLA in healthy donors. Study-level background: HLA-typed donors were the source of 80 million to 90 million unique TCRs, which an early data release held.

CDR3 length: 15 residues. V lost 8 bases and J 1 base, leaving 17 bases between the germline ends. Looked up from germline, CDR1 is MNHNY and CDR2 is SVGAGI (reference sequence). The PCR had 60 Vbeta and 13 Jbeta primers. Data came from immunoSEQ multiplex PCR; TCRdb stores just in-frame clones and leaves some out. The repertoire consists of about 180,000 clones, with approximately 88% occurring once and the leading ten covering about 0.39%. The V call is TRBV6-6, the J call TRBJ1-1; maybe TRBD1 (6 bases). This TCR came from a boy aged 2 to 10 in good health and CMV-seronegative. Specimen: PBMCs. The CDR3 bases are TGTGCCAGCTGCGATCGGGGGGGCAGGAACACTGAAGCTTTCTTT. The encoded protein is CASCDRGGRNTEAFF.